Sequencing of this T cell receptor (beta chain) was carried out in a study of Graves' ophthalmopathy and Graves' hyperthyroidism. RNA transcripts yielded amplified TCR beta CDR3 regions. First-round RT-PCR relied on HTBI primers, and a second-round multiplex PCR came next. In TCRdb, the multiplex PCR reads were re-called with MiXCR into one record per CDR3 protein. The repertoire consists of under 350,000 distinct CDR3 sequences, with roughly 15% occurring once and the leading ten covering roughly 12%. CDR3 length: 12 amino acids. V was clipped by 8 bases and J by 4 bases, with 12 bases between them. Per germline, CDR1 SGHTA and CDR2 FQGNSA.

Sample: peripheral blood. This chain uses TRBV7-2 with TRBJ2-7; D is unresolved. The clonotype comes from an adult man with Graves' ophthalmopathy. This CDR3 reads CASVSDNYEQYF. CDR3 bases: TGTGCCAGCGTTTCTGACAATTACGAGCAGTACTTC.